This entry describes one TCR beta chain. Its cognate antigen is unknown. For the second PCR, which ran for about 7 to 11 cycles, a sample-barcoded 5' primer and a J-beta primer mix were used. MiXCR was run by TCRdb on the 5' RACE reads, yielding one entry per CDR3 protein. This sample has nearly 800,000 distinct CDR3 sequences, with more than 55% found just once. There were healthy Caucasian individuals from Russia, aged roughly 6 to 100, serving as donors. This sample is drawn from a study of blood T cells in healthy people across ages. Study-wide results and limits: Diversity of TCR beta per million T cells declined in a roughly linear way with age. The unknown donor CMV status may have confounded expanded clonotype changes.

The CDR3 length is 18 residues. V dropped 5 bases and J dropped 0 bases, with 21 bases sitting between them. CDR1 is SGHRS, CDR2 YFSETQ, per germline. The sequence came from a man aged 35-49 years in good health. The chain uses TRBV5-1 and TRBJ2-1, with a weak D call TRBD1 (5 bases). The sequencing sample was made of blood. The CDR3 sequence: CASSSTSRTSISYNEQFF. CDR3 sequence (DNA): TGCGCCAGCAGTTCGACTTCGAGGACATCGATCTCCTACAATGAGCAGTTCTTC.